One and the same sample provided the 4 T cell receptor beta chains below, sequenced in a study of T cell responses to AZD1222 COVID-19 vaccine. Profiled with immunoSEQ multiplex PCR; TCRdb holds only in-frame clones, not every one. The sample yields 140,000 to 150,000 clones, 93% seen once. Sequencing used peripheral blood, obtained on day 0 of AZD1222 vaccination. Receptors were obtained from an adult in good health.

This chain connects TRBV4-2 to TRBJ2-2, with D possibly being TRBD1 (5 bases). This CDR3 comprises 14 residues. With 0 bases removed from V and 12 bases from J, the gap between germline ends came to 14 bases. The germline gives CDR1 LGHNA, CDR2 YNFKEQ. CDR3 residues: CASSQDMGLEQLFF. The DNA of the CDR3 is TGTGCCAGCAGCCAAGATATGGGGCTAGAGCAGCTGTTTTTT.

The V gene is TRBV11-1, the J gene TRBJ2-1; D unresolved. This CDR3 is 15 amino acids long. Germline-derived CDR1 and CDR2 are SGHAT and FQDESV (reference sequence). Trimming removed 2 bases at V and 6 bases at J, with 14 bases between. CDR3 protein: CASSLSPGLSNEQFF. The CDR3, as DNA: TGTGCCAGCAGCTTAAGCCCGGGTCTCTCCAATGAGCAGTTCTTC.

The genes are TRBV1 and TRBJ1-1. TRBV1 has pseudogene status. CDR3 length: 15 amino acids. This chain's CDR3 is CTSSQDPVLNTEAFF. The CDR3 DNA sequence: TGCACCAGCAGCCAAGATCCCGTGTTGAACACTGAAGCTTTCTTT.

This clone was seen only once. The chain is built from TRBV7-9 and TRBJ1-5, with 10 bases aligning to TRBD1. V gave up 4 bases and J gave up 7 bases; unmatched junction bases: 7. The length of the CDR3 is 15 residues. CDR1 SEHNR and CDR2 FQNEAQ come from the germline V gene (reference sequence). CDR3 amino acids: CASSSGTGVYQPQHF. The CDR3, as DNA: TGTGCCAGCAGCTCCGGGACAGGGGTTTACCAGCCCCAGCATTTT.